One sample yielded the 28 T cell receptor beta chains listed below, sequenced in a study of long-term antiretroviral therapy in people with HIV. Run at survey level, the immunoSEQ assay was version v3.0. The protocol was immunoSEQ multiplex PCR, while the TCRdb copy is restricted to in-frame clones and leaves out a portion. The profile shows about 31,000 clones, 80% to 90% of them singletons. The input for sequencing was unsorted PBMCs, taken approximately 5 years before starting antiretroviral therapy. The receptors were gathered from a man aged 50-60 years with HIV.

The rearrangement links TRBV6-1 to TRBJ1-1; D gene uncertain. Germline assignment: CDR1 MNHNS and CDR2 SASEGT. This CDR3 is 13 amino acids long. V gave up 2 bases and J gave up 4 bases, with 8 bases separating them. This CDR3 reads CASSETQVTEAFF. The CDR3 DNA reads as TGTGCCAGCAGTGAAACCCAGGTCACTGAAGCTTTCTTT.

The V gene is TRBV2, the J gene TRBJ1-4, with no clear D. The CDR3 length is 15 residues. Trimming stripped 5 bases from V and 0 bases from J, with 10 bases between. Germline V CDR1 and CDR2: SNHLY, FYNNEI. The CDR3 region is CASSQEDATNEKLFF. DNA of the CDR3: TGTGCCAGCAGTCAGGAAGATGCAACTAATGAAAAACTGTTTTTT.

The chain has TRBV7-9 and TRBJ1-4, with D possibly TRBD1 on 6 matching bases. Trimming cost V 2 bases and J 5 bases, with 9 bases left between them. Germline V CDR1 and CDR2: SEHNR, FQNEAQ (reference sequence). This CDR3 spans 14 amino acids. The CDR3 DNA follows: TGTGCCAGCAGCTTACTGCAGGGGAATGAAAAACTGTTTTTT. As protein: CASSLLQGNEKLFF.

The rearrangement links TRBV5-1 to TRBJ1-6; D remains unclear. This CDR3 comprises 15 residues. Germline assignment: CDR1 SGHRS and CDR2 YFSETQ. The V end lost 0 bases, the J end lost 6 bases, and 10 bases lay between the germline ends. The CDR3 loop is CASSLDSVTNSPLHF. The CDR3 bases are TGCGCCAGCAGCTTGGACAGTGTGACTAATTCACCCCTCCACTTT.

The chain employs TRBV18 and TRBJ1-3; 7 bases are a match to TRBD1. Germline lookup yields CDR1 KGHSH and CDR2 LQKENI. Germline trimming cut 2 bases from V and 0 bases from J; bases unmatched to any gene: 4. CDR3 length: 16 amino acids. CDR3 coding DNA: TGTGCCAGCTCACCAAGGGGGCAGAGCTCTGGAAACACCATATATTTT. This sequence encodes CASSPRGQSSGNTIYF.

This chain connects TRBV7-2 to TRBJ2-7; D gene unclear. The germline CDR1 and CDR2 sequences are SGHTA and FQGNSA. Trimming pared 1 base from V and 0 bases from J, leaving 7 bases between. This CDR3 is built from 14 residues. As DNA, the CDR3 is TGTGCCAGCAGCTTAGGGCCGAGCTCCTACGAGCAGTACTTC. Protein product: CASSLGPSSYEQYF.

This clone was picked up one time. This chain's CDR3 is CASSQGGEGRAEAFF. The CDR3 DNA sequence: TGCGCCAGCAGCCAAGGGGGAGAGGGACGGGCTGAAGCTTTCTTT. The chain uses TRBV4-1 and TRBJ1-1; the D gene is possibly TRBD1 (5 bases). The CDR3 covers 15 residues. Germline lookup yields CDR1 MGHRA and CDR2 YSYEKL. V lost 1 base and J lost 6, with 15 bases in between.

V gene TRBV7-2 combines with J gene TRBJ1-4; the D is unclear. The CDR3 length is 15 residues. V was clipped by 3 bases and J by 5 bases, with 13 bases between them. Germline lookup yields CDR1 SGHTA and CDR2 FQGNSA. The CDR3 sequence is CASSLKTGWNEKLFF. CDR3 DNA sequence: TGTGCCAGCAGCTTGAAGACCGGATGGAATGAAAAACTGTTTTTT.

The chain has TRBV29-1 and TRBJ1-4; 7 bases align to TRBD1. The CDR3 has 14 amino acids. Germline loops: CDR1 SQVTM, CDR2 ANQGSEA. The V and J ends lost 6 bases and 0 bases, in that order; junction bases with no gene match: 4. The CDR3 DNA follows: TGCAGCGTGCGAGGGACAGCAACTAATGAAAAACTGTTTTTT. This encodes CSVRGTATNEKLFF. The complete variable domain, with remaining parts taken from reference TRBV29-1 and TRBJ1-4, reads SAVISQKPSRDICQRGTSLTIQCQVDSQVTMMFWYRQQPGQSLTLIATANQGSEATYESGFVIDKFPISRPNLTFSTLTVSNMSPEDSSIYLCSVRGTATNEKLFFGSGTQLSVL.

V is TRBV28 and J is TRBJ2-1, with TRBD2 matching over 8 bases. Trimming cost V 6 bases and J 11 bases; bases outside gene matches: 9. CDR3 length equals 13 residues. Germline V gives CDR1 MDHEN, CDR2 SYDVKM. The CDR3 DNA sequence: TGTGCCAGCAGCCAGGGACTAGAGGGGCAGCAGTTCTTC. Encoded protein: CASSQGLEGQQFF.

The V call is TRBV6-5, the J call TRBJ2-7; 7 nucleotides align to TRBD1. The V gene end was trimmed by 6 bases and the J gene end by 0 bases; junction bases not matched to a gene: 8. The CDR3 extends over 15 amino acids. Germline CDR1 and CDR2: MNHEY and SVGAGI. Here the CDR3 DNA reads TGTGCCAGCAGCCCCAGGGGGTTAAGCTCCTACGAGCAGTACTTC. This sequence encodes CASSPRGLSSYEQYF.

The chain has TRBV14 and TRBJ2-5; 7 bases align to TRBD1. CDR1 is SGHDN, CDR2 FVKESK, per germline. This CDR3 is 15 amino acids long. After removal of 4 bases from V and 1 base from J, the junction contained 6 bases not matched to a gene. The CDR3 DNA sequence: TGTGCCAGCAGCCCAAGGGGACAGACCCAAGAGACCCAGTACTTC. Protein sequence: CASSPRGQTQETQYF.

Here the CDR3 reads CASSIVRGVSGENTEAFF. The CDR3 region has the DNA TGTGCCAGTAGTATAGTTCGGGGGGTGTCCGGGGAGAACACTGAAGCTTTCTTT. This rearrangement joins TRBV19 to TRBJ1-1; D might be TRBD1 (5 bases). V shed 1 base and J shed 1 base, with 19 bases lying between them. This CDR3 is 18 amino acids long. The germline CDR1 and CDR2 sequences are LNHDA and SQIVND (reference sequence).

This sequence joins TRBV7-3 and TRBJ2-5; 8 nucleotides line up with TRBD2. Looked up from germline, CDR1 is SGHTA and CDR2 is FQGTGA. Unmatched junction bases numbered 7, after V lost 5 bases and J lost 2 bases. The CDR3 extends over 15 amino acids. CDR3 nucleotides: TGTGCCAGCAGCCCCGGGGGGGGGCTACAAGAGACCCAGTACTTC. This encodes CASSPGGGLQETQYF.

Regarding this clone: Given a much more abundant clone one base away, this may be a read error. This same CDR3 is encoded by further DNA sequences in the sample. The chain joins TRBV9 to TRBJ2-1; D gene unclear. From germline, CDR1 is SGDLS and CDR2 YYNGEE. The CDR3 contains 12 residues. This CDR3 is CASSAALQEQFF. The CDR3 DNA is TGTGCTAGCAGCGCCGCCTTACAGGAGCAGTTCTTC.

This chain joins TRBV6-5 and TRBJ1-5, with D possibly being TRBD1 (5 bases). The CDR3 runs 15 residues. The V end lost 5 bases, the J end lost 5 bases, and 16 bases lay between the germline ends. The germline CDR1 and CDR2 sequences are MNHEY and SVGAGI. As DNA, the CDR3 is TGTGCCAGCAGTAAACGAGGGGAGCAGTATCAGCCCCAGCATTTT. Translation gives CASSKRGEQYQPQHF.

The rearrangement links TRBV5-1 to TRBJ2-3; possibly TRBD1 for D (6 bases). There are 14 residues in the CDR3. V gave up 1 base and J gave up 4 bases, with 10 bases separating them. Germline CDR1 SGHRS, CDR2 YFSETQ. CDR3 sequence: CASSLTGTADTQYF. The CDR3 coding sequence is TGCGCCAGCAGCTTGACAGGGACGGCAGATACGCAGTATTTT. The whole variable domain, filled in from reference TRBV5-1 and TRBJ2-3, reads KAGVTQTPRYLIKTRGQQVTLSCSPISGHRSVSWYQQTPGQGLQFLFEYFSETQRNKGNFPGRFSGRQFSNSRSEMNVSTLELGDSALYLCASSLTGTADTQYFGPGTRLTVL.

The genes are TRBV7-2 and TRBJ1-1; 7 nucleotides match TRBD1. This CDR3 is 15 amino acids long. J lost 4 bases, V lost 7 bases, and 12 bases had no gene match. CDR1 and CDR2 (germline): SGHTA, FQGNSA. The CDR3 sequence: CASTLRQGVTTEAFF. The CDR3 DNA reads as TGTGCCAGCACCCTCCGACAGGGTGTAACCACTGAAGCTTTCTTT.

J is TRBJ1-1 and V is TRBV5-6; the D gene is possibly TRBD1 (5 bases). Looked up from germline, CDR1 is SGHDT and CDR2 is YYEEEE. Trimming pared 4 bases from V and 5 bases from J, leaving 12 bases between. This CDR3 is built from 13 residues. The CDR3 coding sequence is TGTGCCAGCAGCGCGAGGGGTCGGACTGAAGCTTTCTTT. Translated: CASSARGRTEAFF. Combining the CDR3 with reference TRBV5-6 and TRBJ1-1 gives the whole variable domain DAGVTQSPTHLIKTRGQQVTLRCSPKSGHDTVSWYQQALGQGPQFIFQYYEEEERQRGNFPDRFSGHQFPNYSSELNVNALLLGDSALYLCASSARGRTEAFFGQGTRLTVV.

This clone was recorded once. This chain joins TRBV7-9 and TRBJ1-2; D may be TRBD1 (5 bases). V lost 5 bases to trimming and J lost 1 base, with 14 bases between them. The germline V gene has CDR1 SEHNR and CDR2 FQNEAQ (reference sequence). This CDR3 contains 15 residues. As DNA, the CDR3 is TGTGCCAGCAGCGAGTGGGGCCGCTATAACTATGGCTACACCTTC. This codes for CASSEWGRYNYGYTF.

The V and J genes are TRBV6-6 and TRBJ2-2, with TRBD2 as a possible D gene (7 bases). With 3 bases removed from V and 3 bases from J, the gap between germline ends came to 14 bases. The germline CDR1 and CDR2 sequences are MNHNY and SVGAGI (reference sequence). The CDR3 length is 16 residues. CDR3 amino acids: CASSYTGGGDTGELFF. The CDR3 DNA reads TGTGCCAGCAGTTATACGGGGGGCGGGGACACCGGGGAGCTGTTTTTT.

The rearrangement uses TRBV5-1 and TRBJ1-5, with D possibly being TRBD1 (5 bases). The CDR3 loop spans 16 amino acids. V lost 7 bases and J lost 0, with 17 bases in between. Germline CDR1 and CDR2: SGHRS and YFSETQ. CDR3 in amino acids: CASPGHGVDSNQPQHF. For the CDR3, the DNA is TGCGCCAGCCCCGGACATGGGGTGGATAGCAATCAGCCCCAGCATTTT.

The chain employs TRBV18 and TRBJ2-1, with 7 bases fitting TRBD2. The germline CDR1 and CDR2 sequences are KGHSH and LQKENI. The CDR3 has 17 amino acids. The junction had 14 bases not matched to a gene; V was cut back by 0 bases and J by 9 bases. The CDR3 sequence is CASSPPLGREYTGEQFF. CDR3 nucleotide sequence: TGTGCCAGCTCACCACCGCTTGGGCGGGAGTATACCGGTGAGCAGTTCTTC.

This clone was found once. CDR3 protein: CSVEALPGHYNEQFF. The CDR3 coding sequence is TGCAGCGTTGAAGCGCTCCCGGGACATTACAATGAGCAGTTCTTC. The V call is TRBV29-1, the J call TRBJ2-1, with a tentative D call TRBD1 (6 bases). This CDR3 is built from 15 residues. Germline assignment: CDR1 SQVTM and CDR2 ANQGSEA. Trimming pared 1 base from V and 4 bases from J, leaving 14 bases between.

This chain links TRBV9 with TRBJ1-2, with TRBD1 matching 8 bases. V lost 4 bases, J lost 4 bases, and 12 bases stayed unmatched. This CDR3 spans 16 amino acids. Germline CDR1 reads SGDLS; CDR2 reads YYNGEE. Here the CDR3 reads CASSLGAGGDLYGYTF. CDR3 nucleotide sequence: TGTGCCAGCAGCTTGGGGGCAGGGGGCGACCTCTATGGCTACACCTTC.

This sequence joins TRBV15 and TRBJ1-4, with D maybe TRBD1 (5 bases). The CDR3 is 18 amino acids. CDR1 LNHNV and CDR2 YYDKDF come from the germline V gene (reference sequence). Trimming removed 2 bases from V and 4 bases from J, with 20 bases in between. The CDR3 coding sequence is TGTGCCACCAGCAGAACCCTGAGCTGGGGGGGGAATAATGAAAAACTGTTTTTT. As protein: CATSRTLSWGGNNEKLFF.

The CDR3 is CASSVFSGSDYNEQFF. CDR3 sequence (DNA): TGTGCCAGCAGCGTTTTCAGCGGGAGTGACTACAATGAGCAGTTCTTC. The V call is TRBV9, the J call TRBJ2-1; the match to TRBD2 covers 8 bases. The germline gives CDR1 SGDLS, CDR2 YYNGEE. The ends lost 2 bases at V and 3 bases at J; junction bases unmatched: 7. The CDR3 is made up of 16 amino acids.

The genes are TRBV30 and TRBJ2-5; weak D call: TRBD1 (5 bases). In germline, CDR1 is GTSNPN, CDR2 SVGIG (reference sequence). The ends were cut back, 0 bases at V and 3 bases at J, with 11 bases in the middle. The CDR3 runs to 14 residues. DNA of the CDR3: TGTGCCTGGAGTGTAGGTGGGGCAGAAGAGACCCAGTACTTC. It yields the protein CAWSVGGAEETQYF.